This T cell receptor (beta chain) appears in the sequencing data of a study of PD-L1 blockade in urothelial cancer. Overall study context: Blood was evaluated 3 weeks (second dose) and 6 weeks after therapy began. Whole-study results and caveats: A pretreatment blood TCR clonality that fell below the median predicted better progression-free and overall survival.

Assay: immunoSEQ multiplex PCR; the TCRdb copy retains only in-frame clones and omits some. The table lists about 44,000 clones, roughly 89% of them singletons. Time point given: peripheral blood 6 weeks after treatment start. The CDR3 consists of 14 residues. Between the trimmed V and J ends, which lost 4 bases and 0 bases, there was a span of 10 bases. Per the germline V gene, CDR1 is MNHEY and CDR2 is SVGAGI. In regard to this clone: The antigen remains undetermined.

The chain has TRBV6-5 and TRBJ2-7; weak D call: TRBD1 (5 bases). This TCR derives from an older man with urothelial cancer. The sample consisted of PBMCs, taken around atezolizumab (anti-PD-L1) treatment. The DNA for the CDR3 is TGTGCCAGCAGTTTACAGGTACTCTCCTACGAGCAGTACTTC. Translating gives CASSLQVLSYEQYF.